This T cell receptor (beta chain) was sequenced in a study of blood T cell repertoires in COVID-19 (dated by TCRdb to 2020 to 2022). General notes on the study: Collaborator samples came from the United States, Italy and Spain and covered acute and convalescent phases of COVID-19. The prospective study material was composed of cDNA or gDNA derived from T cells, B-cell-depleted T cells, or PBMCs. Deeply sampled blood TCRbeta repertoires from subjects exposed to, actively infected with, or recovered from COVID-19 were included in the dataset. The repertoires were made available in a free public database intended to serve as a resource for research on the immune response to SARS-CoV-2. Samples came from the ongoing ImmuneRACE study (first 160 participants) plus 1,254 subjects from 6 global collaborators. Sample metadata almost always included a de-identified subject ID, COVID-19 status, age in years and sex. Where HLA class I and class II types were available, the types were taken from metadata supplied by the sample provider, not from assay-based typing.

Whole blood was collected in K2EDTA tubes by collaborating institutions according to the institutions' own protocols. Collaborator samples were shipped for TCRbeta analysis as frozen whole blood, isolated PBMCs, or DNA extracted from either sample type. TCRbeta CDR3 regions were amplified from genomic DNA using the immunoSEQ Assay, a bias-controlled multiplex PCR. Per the source publication's procedure: The number of nucleated cells in each sample was estimated from the amplification of reference gene primers within the assay. To quantify the absolute abundance of each unique TCRbeta CDR3 rearrangement, sequence reads were collapsed and filtered. Productive Simpson clonality was computed per sample as the square root of Simpson's diversity index over productive rearrangements. TCRdb obtained this table from immuneACCESS and retained in-frame rearrangements with V and J assigned. These tables miss some clones; where compared with another copy, unresolved V genes account for less than half of the shortfall, and the remainder is unexplained. For V, J and clone size, that table is used; D and trimming come from the DNA. A total of tens of thousands of clones appear in this sample, roughly 80% of them only once. Around a sixth of the sample rests with the top ten.

Overall results and qualifications from the work: How much clinical and demographic metadata was included differed by source and by participant, and the metadata was provided uncurated.

Points on this clone: Its antigen specificity is not known. Base qualities are missing; no much larger clone stands one base away.

For CDR1 and CDR2, the germline V gene (reference sequence) lists LNHDA and SQIVND. V loses 4 bases, J loses 4 bases, and the germline ends lie 13 bases apart. Measured from the cysteine to the phenylalanine, the CDR3 is 14 residues long. The DNA shown is the 42-base CDR3, in frame from base 1. The source material was peripheral blood. The sequence was collected from a woman over 75 with acute or convalescent COVID-19. The rearrangement joined TRBV19 to TRBJ1-2, with the D gene call left open. This receptor carries the CDR3 CASSTTGEGYGYTF. The nucleotide sequence is TGTGCCAGTAGTACGACCGGGGAGGGCTATGGCTACACCTTC.